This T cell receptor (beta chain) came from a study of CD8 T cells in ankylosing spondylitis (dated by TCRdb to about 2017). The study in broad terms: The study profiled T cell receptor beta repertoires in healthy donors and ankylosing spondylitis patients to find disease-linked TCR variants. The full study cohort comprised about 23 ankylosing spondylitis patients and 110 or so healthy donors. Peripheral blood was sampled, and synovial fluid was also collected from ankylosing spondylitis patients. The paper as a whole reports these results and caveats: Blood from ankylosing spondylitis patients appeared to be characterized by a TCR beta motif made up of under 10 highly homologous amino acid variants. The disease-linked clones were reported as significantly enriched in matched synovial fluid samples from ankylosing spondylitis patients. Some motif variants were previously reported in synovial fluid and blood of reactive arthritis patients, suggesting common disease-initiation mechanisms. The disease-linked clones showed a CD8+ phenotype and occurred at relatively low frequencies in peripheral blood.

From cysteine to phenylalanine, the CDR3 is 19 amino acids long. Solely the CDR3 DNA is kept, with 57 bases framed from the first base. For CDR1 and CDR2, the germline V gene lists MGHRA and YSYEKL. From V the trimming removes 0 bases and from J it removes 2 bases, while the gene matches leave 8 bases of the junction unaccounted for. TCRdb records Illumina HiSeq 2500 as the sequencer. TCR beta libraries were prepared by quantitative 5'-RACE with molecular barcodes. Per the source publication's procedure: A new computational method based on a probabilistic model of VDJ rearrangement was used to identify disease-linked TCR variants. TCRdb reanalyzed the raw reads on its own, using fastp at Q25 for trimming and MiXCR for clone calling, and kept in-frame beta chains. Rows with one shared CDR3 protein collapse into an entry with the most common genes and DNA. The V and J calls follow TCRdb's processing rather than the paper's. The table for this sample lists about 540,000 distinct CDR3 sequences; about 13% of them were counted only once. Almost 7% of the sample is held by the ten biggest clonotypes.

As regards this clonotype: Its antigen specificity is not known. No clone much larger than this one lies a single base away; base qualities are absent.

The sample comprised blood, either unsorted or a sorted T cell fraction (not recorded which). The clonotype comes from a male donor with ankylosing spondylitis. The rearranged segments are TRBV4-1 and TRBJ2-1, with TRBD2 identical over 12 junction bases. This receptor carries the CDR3 CASSQDRGASGRAYNEQFF. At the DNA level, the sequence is TGCGCCAGCAGCCAAGATCGGGGGGCTAGCGGGAGGGCCTACAATGAGCAGTTCTTC.